These 8 T cell receptor beta chains came from one sample sequenced in a study of blood T cell repertoires in COVID-19. The table came from immunoSEQ multiplex PCR; TCRdb's copy has only in-frame clones and leaves some out. This table holds 100,000 to 150,000 clones, around nine tenths found once. The sequenced sample consisted of peripheral blood. The source is a woman between 70 and 85 years old with COVID-19, enrolled during active disease.

The J gene is TRBJ1-5, the V gene TRBV6-5; D uncertain. Trimming stripped 0 bases from V and 0 bases from J, with 9 bases between. Germline CDR1 and CDR2: MNHEY and SVGAGI. The CDR3 is 16 residues long. CDR3 sequence (DNA): TGTGCCAGCAGTTACTCTTGGCGGGCTAGCAATCAGCCCCAGCATTTT. Residues: CASSYSWRASNQPQHF.

The gene calls are TRBV18 and TRBJ1-2; D might be TRBD1 (6 bases). Germline V gives CDR1 KGHSH, CDR2 LQKENI. The CDR3 is made up of 16 amino acids. Trimming pared 3 bases from V and 8 bases from J, leaving 22 bases between. CDR3 amino acids: CASSPTTGLESDGYTF. CDR3 coding DNA: TGTGCCAGCTCACCGACGACAGGCCTTGAAAGCGACGGCTACACCTTC. Supplemented by reference TRBV18 and TRBJ1-2, the full variable domain reads NAGVMQNPRHLVRRRGQEARLRCSPMKGHSHVYWYRQLPEEGLKFMVYLQKENIIDESGMPKERFSAEFPKEGPSILRIQQVVRGDSAAYFCASSPTTGLESDGYTFGSGTRLTVV.

The chain combines TRBV7-8 with TRBJ1-2, with TRBD1 identical over 7 bases. The CDR3 has 17 residues. CDR1 SGHVS and CDR2 FQNEAQ come from the germline V gene. Trimming cost V 5 bases and J 0 bases; bases outside gene matches: 12. For the CDR3, the DNA is TGTGCCAGCAGCCCCGGACAGGCCCTTCATGCTAACTATGGCTACACCTTC. It specifies CASSPGQALHANYGYTF.

The table lists this clone with a few counts. This chain uses TRBV28 with TRBJ1-3, with D possibly TRBD1 on 6 matching bases. The CDR3 runs 16 residues. Germline CDR1 MDHEN, CDR2 SYDVKM. Trimming left V 5 bases short and J 1 base short, with 15 bases between. CDR3 in amino acids: CASSTPGQISGNTIYF. CDR3 bases: TGTGCCAGCAGTACCCCGGGACAAATATCTGGAAACACCATATATTTT. The full variable domain, its missing parts supplied by reference TRBV28 and TRBJ1-3, is DVKVTQSSRYLVKRTGEKVFLECVQDMDHENMFWYRQDPGLGLRLIYFSYDVKMKEKGDIPEGYSVSREKKERFSLILESASTNQTSMYLCASSTPGQISGNTIYFGEGSWLTVV.

The chain combines TRBV3-1 (or the pseudogene TRBV3-2) with TRBJ2-5; TRBD2 agrees at 7 bases. The V gene end was trimmed by 2 bases and the J gene end by 10 bases; junction bases not matched to a gene: 10. Germline V gene data show CDR1 as LGHDT and CDR2 as YNNKEL (reference sequence). CDR3 length: 14 residues. The chain's CDR3 is CASSQTPGGGGQYF. In DNA, the CDR3 is TGTGCCAGCAGCCAAACCCCGGGGGGAGGCGGCCAGTACTTC.

The rearrangement joins TRBV5-1 to TRBJ2-7; 9 bases map to TRBD2. The CDR3 has 15 residues. Germline V gene lookup returns CDR1 SGHRS and CDR2 YFSETQ. The V segment lost 4 bases and the J segment 4 bases; nucleotides outside the gene matches: 9. CDR3 residues: CASSVGTSIRYEQYF. In DNA form, the CDR3 reads TGCGCCAGCAGCGTCGGGACTAGCATTCGGTACGAGCAGTACTTC.

The chain is built from TRBV2 and TRBJ2-2; D unresolved. The CDR3 covers 15 residues. The V end was cut by 2 bases, the J end by 1 base, with 8 bases between. Per the germline V gene, CDR1 is SNHLY and CDR2 is FYNNEI. The CDR3 bases are TGTGCCAGCAGTGAACAGGTGGGGAACACCGGGGAGCTGTTTTTT. This translates into CASSEQVGNTGELFF. Looking up the rest from reference TRBV2 and TRBJ2-2 gives the full variable domain: EPEVTQTPSHQVTQMGQEVILRCVPISNHLYFYWYRQILGQKVEFLVSFYNNEISEKSEIFDDQFSVERPDGSNFTLKIRSTKLEDSAMYFCASSEQVGNTGELFFGEGSRLTVL.

The chain is built from TRBV28 and TRBJ2-1; the match to TRBD1 covers 8 bases. The V gene end was trimmed by 10 bases and the J gene end by 6 bases; junction bases not matched to a gene: 11. Germline CDR1 and CDR2: MDHEN and SYDVKM. The CDR3 has 14 residues. The CDR3: CATNTQGAANEQFF. As DNA, the CDR3 is TGTGCCACCAACACCCAGGGGGCGGCCAATGAGCAGTTCTTC.